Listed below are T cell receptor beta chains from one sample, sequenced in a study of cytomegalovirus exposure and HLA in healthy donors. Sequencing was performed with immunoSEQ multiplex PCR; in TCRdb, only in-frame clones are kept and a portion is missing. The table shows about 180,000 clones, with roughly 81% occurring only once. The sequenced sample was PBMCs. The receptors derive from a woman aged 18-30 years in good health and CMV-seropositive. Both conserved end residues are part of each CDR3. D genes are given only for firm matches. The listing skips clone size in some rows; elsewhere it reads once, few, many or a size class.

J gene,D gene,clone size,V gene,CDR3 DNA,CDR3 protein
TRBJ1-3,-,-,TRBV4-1,TGCGCCAGCAGCCCCCAGGGTTACTCTGGAAACACCATATATTTT,CASSPQGYSGNTIYF
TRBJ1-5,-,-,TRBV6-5,TGTGCCAGCAGCCTGGGGGGGGACTCCTGGCAGCCCCAGCATTTT,CASSLGGDSWQPQHF
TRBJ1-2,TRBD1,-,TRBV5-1,TGCGCCAGCAGCCCGGGACAGGGGCAGGGCTACACCTTC,CASSPGQGQGYTF
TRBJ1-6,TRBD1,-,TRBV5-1,TGCGCCAGCAGCCCCCGGACAGGGAATAATTCACCCCTCCACTTT,CASSPRTGNNSPLHF
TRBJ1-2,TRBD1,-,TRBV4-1,TGCGCCAGCAGCCCAGAGGGACAGGGAATTCAAATCTATGGCTACACCTTC,CASSPEGQGIQIYGYTF
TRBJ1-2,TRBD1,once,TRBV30,TGTGCCTGGACCCCGGACAGGGGCGATGGCTACACCTTC,CAWTPDRGDGYTF
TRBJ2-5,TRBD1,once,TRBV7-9,TGTGCCAGCAGCTCGCGCAGGGGGCTGGAGACCCAGTACTTC,CASSSRRGLETQYF
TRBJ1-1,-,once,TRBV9,TGTGCCAGCAACCGAGTTTTGGGGGGTAGCGCCACTGAAGCTTTCTTT,CASNRVLGGSATEAFF
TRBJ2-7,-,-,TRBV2,TGTGCCAGCAATTCGGTTGGGCACGAGCAGTACTTC,CASNSVGHEQYF
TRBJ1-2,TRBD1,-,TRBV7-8,TGTGCCAGCAGCTTGGCACAGGGGGCGCTTCGCTATGGCTACACCTTC,CASSLAQGALRYGYTF
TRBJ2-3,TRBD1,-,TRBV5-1,TGCGCCAGCAGCTTGTGGACAGGGGGGGATACGCAGTATTTT,CASSLWTGGDTQYF
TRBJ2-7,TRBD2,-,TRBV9,TGTGCCAGCAGCGTAGGGCTAGCGGGGGAGGAGCAGTACTTC,CASSVGLAGEEQYF
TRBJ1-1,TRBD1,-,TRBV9,TGTGCCAGCAGCGACCGGACAGGGGACACTGAAGCTTTCTTT,CASSDRTGDTEAFF
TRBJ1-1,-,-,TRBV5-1,TGCGCCAGCAGCTTGGATAGGGGCAGGGCTCCTGAAGCTTTCTTT,CASSLDRGRAPEAFF
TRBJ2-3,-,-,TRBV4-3,TGCGCCAGCAGCCAAGATCAGGGCCGGTTCAGGGATACGCAGTATTTT,CASSQDQGRFRDTQYF
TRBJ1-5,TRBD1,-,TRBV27,TGTGCCAGCAGTGCCGGGACAGCGGCTCAGCCCCAGCATTTT,CASSAGTAAQPQHF
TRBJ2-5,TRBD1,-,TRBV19,TGTGCCAGTAGTTCCCACTCCGGGACAGGAGTATCCCTGTACTTC,CASSSHSGTGVSLYF
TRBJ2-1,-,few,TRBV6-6,TGTGCCAGCAGCGCGACTAGTCCGGGTGAGCAGTTCTTC,CASSATSPGEQFF
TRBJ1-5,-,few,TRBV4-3,TGCGCCAGCAGCCAAGATGGAGGGAATCAGCCCCAGCATTTT,CASSQDGGNQPQHF
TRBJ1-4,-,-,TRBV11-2,TGTGCCAGCAGCCCCCTTGACAGTGCAACTAATGAAAAACTGTTTTTT,CASSPLDSATNEKLFF
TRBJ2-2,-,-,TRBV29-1,TGCAGCGTTGAGGAGGTCACCGGGGAGCTGTTTTTT,CSVEEVTGELFF
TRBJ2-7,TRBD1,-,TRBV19,TGTGCCAGTAGTCCTGGACAGGACCCCTATGTCTACGAGCAGTACTTC,CASSPGQDPYVYEQYF
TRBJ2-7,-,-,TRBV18,TGTGCCAGCTCAGAGAGACAGGACGACGAGCAGTACTTC,CASSERQDDEQYF
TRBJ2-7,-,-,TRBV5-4,TGTGCCACGGCCCGGGACAACGCCTACGAGCAGTACTTC,CATARDNAYEQYF
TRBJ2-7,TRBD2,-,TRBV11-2,TGTGCCAGCAGCGTACTAGCGGGGCCTGAGCAGTACTTC,CASSVLAGPEQYF
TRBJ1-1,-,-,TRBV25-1,TGTGCCAGCAGTGAATGGGGAGGGGCCACTGAAGCTTTCTTT,CASSEWGGATEAFF
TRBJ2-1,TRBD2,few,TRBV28,TGTGCCGCCAGTATGAGCGGGGGGGCTTATGAGCAGTTCTTC,CAASMSGGAYEQFF
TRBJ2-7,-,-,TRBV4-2,TGTGCCAGCAGACAGCTGGGGGCAGAAACCTACGAGCAGTACTTC,CASRQLGAETYEQYF
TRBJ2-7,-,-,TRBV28,TGTGCCACCACCGGGACATTCGAGCAGTACTTC,CATTGTFEQYF
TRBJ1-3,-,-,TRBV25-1,TGTGCCAGCAGTGGAGACAGGTTCATAGGGGGAAACACCATATATTTT,CASSGDRFIGGNTIYF
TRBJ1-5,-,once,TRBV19,TGTGCCAGTAGTATAGATCGGGGGGTGAGGCCCCAGCATTTT,CASSIDRGVRPQHF
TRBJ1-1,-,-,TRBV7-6,TGTGCCAGCAGCTTAGTGGGAGGGAACACTGAAGCTTTCTTT,CASSLVGGNTEAFF
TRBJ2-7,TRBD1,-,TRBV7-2,TGTGCCAGCAGCTACCGGGACAGGACCTACGAGCAGTACTTC,CASSYRDRTYEQYF
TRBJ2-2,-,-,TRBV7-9,TGTGCCAGCAGCTCAGACTTTGGGGAGCTGTTTTTT,CASSSDFGELFF
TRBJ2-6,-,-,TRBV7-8,TGTGCCAGCAGGTGGGACTTTCACTCTGGGGCCAACGTCCTGACTTTC,CASRWDFHSGANVLTF
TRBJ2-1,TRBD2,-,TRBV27,TGTGCCAGCAGTTCCCTAGCGGGGGGGCTCGATGAGCAGTTCTTC,CASSSLAGGLDEQFF
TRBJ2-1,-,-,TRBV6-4,TGTGCCAGCAGTGACTCGTCCGGGTGGTACAATGAGCAGTTCTTC,CASSDSSGWYNEQFF
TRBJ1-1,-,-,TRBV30,TGTGCCTGGGGGGGAGGAGTTGGGCGGGAGGTGCAAGCTTTCTTT,CAWGGGVGREVQAFF
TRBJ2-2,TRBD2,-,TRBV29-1,TGCAGCGTATGGGGACTAGAGAACACCGGGGAGCTGTTTTTT,CSVWGLENTGELFF
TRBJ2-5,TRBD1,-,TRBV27,TGTGCCAGCAGCTTCTACGGACAGGGAGAAGAGACCCAGTACTTC,CASSFYGQGEETQYF
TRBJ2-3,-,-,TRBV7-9,TGTGCCAGCAGCTTAACCCAGGGCACAGATACGCAGTATTTT,CASSLTQGTDTQYF
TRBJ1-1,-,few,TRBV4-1,TGCGCCAGCAGCCAAGACCGAAACCGCGGGGAAGGAGGGAACACTGAAGCTTTCTTT,CASSQDRNRGEGGNTEAFF